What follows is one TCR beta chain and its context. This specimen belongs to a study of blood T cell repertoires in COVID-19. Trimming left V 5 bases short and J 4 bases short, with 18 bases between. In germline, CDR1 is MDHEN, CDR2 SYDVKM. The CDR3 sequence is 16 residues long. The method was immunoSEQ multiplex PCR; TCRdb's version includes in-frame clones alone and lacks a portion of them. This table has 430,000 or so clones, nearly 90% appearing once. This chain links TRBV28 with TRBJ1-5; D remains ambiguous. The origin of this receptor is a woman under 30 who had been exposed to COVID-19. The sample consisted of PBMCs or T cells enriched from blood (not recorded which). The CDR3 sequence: CASSREKGRRNQPQHF. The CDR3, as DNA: TGTGCCAGCAGTCGGGAAAAAGGACGGCGAAATCAGCCCCAGCATTTT.